These 29 T cell receptor beta chains were all obtained from the same sample, sequenced in a study of cytomegalovirus exposure and HLA in healthy donors. The PCR had 60 Vbeta and 13 Jbeta primers. This table comes from immunoSEQ multiplex PCR, and its TCRdb copy is limited to in-frame clones, with some not included. The sample shows about 120,000 clones, about four fifths of them seen only once. The sample comprised PBMCs. These receptor sequences come from a woman younger than 30 in good health and CMV-seronegative.

This clone was counted between two and nine times. The CDR3 here is CASSESGGKVEAFF. Here the CDR3 DNA reads TGCGCCAGCAGTGAGTCGGGAGGTAAGGTTGAAGCTTTCTTT. J is TRBJ1-1 and V is TRBV10-2, with no clear D. The germline gives CDR1 WSHSY, CDR2 SAAADI. V lost 0 bases and J lost 7, with 12 bases in between. CDR3 length equals 14 residues.

This rearrangement joins TRBV29-1 to TRBJ1-5; 7 nucleotides agree with TRBD1. The V gene end was trimmed by 6 bases and the J gene end by 1 base; junction bases not matched to a gene: 3. This CDR3 comprises 13 residues. Germline V gene sequence: CDR1 SQVTM, CDR2 ANQGSEA. CDR3 in amino acids: CSVQGVSNQPQHF. The CDR3 DNA reads as TGCAGCGTGCAGGGGGTGAGCAATCAGCCCCAGCATTTT.

A few counts support this clone. V is TRBV5-6 and J is TRBJ2-1; D not resolved. From germline, CDR1 is SGHDT and CDR2 YYEEEE. The CDR3 contains 14 residues. V was pared by 2 bases and J by 4 bases, with 10 bases between. The CDR3 reads CASSFTLIYNEQFF. CDR3 sequence (DNA): TGTGCCAGCAGCTTCACTTTGATTTACAATGAGCAGTTCTTC.

The genes are TRBV28 and TRBJ2-2; no clear D. This CDR3 comprises 16 residues. From germline, CDR1 is MDHEN and CDR2 SYDVKM. The germline V and J ends were trimmed by 5 bases and 4 bases, with 17 bases remaining between them. The CDR3 DNA reads TGTGCCAGCAGTCCCCCCCGAGGCCTTTTCACCGGGGAGCTGTTTTTT. The encoded protein is CASSPPRGLFTGELFF.

This clone was found a few times. The J gene is TRBJ1-1, the V gene TRBV7-9; D gene unclear. The CDR3 has 17 amino acids. Trimming removed 7 bases at V and 2 bases at J, with 23 bases between. Germline lookup yields CDR1 SEHNR and CDR2 FQNEAQ (reference sequence). The CDR3 bases are TGTGCCAGCATCCTTCCGCTCGCGGAAGTTGCCAACACTGAAGCTTTCTTT. Encoded protein: CASILPLAEVANTEAFF.

Only a few counts were recorded for this clone. The CDR3 DNA is TGTGCCATCAGTGGGCCCCTCGACAGAAATGAGCAGTTCTTC. It yields the protein CAISGPLDRNEQFF. This rearrangement joins TRBV10-3 to TRBJ2-1, with a weak D call TRBD1 (5 bases). With 4 bases removed from V and 7 bases from J, the gap between germline ends came to 14 bases. Germline V gene lookup returns CDR1 ENHRY and CDR2 SYGVKD. The CDR3 has 14 amino acids.

The chain couples TRBV5-1 to TRBJ2-7; TRBD1 matches 8 bases. CDR1 and CDR2 from the germline V gene are SGHRS and YFSETQ. V shed 3 bases and J 6 bases; nucleotides not matched to a gene: 11. The CDR3 sequence is 15 residues long. The CDR3 sequence is CASSSMTGALGEQYF. CDR3 in DNA: TGCGCCAGCAGCTCGATGACAGGGGCCTTGGGCGAGCAGTACTTC.

The V and J genes are TRBV28 and TRBJ2-2; D is possibly TRBD1 (5 bases). Germline lookup yields CDR1 MDHEN and CDR2 SYDVKM. There are 16 residues in the CDR3. Between the trimmed V and J ends, which lost 3 bases and 5 bases, there was a span of 16 bases. CDR3 nucleotides: TGTGCCAGCAGTTTTCGGGCAGGGTCAGGGACCGGGGAGCTGTTTTTT. It specifies CASSFRAGSGTGELFF.

The DNA of the CDR3 is TGTGCCAGCAGTCGAGGACAGGGGTTTTTCAATCAGCCCCAGCATTTT. It specifies CASSRGQGFFNQPQHF. V and J are TRBV28 and TRBJ1-5; 9 nucleotides line up with TRBD1. V lost 5 bases and J lost 3; bases outside the gene matches: 8. Germline lookup yields CDR1 MDHEN and CDR2 SYDVKM. This CDR3 spans 16 amino acids.

The chain couples TRBV5-1 to TRBJ1-2; 8 nucleotides agree with TRBD1. Germline V lookup: CDR1 SGHRS, CDR2 YFSETQ. The CDR3 extends over 15 amino acids. V gave up 4 bases and J gave up 3 bases; unmatched junction bases: 8. CDR3: CASSVVKQGDYGYTF. The CDR3 nucleotides read TGCGCCAGCAGCGTGGTAAAACAGGGGGACTATGGCTACACCTTC.

The chain employs TRBV4-1 and TRBJ1-4; 8 bases are shared with TRBD1. Germline loops: CDR1 MGHRA, CDR2 YSYEKL. J lost 7 bases, V lost 1 base, and 5 bases had no gene match. The CDR3 sequence is 15 residues long. CDR3 nucleotide sequence: TGCGCCAGCAGCCAAGCCGGGACAGGCAGTGAAAAACTGTTTTTT. Its protein product is CASSQAGTGSEKLFF.

The CDR3 here is CASSEDRSSSHTEAFF. The CDR3 bases are TGTGCCAGCAGTGAAGACAGATCGTCGTCTCACACTGAAGCTTTCTTT. This chain links TRBV2 with TRBJ1-1; the D is unclear. The germline V and J ends were trimmed by 1 base and 3 bases, with 15 bases remaining between them. CDR1 and CDR2 from the germline V gene are SNHLY and FYNNEI. The CDR3 spans 16 residues.

The genes are TRBV4-1 and TRBJ2-1; the D is unclear. V was pared by 4 bases and J by 6 bases, with 16 bases between. Looked up from germline, CDR1 is MGHRA and CDR2 is YSYEKL. There are 15 residues in the CDR3. As DNA, the CDR3 is TGCGCCAGCAGCCGGATTACTGGGCAGCCCAATGAGCAGTTCTTC. Amino acid sequence: CASSRITGQPNEQFF.

This clone was counted only a few times. The CDR3 is CASSRGLSTDTQYF. CDR3 nucleotide sequence: TGTGCCAGCAGCAGGGGACTTAGCACAGATACGCAGTATTTT. This chain uses TRBV11-3 with TRBJ2-3; D possibly corresponds to TRBD2 (6 bases). Trimming cost V 5 bases and J 0 bases, with 9 bases left between them. The CDR3 has 14 residues. Germline V gene lookup returns CDR1 SGHNT and CDR2 YENEEA.

This clone was detected once. The chain employs TRBV5-4 and TRBJ1-6; weak D call: TRBD1 (5 bases). Germline V gives CDR1 SGHNT, CDR2 YYREEE (reference sequence). Trimming left V 0 bases short and J 5 bases short, with 12 bases between. This CDR3 contains 16 residues. This CDR3 reads CASSLGPRDDNSPLHF. CDR3 DNA sequence: TGTGCCAGCAGCTTGGGGCCCAGGGATGATAATTCACCCCTCCACTTT.

This clone was seen only a few times. The gene calls are TRBV30 and TRBJ2-5; 9 bases are shared with TRBD1. CDR1 and CDR2 from the germline V gene are GTSNPN and SVGIG (reference sequence). There are 15 residues in the CDR3. Unmatched junction bases numbered 6, after V lost 2 bases and J lost 2 bases. The CDR3 DNA reads TGTGCCTGGAGTCCGGGACAGGGATATCAAGAGACCCAGTACTTC. Translated, it gives CAWSPGQGYQETQYF. The full variable domain, its missing parts supplied by reference TRBV30 and TRBJ2-5, is SQTIHQWPATLVQPVGSPLSLECTVEGTSNPNLYWYRQAAGRGLQLLFYSVGIGQISSEVPQNLSASRPQDRQFILSSKKLLLSDSGFYLCAWSPGQGYQETQYFGPGTRLLVL.

This clone showed up just once. The V call is TRBV19, the J call TRBJ2-2; TRBD1 might be the D (6 bases). Trimming took 6 bases from V and 3 from J, leaving 11 bases between them. The CDR3 has 14 amino acids. The germline gives CDR1 LNHDA, CDR2 SQIVND (reference sequence). This CDR3 is CASSNSGDTGELFF. The DNA for the CDR3 is TGTGCCAGTAGCAACTCAGGGGACACCGGGGAGCTGTTTTTT. The whole variable domain, filled in from reference TRBV19 and TRBJ2-2, reads DGGITQSPKYLFRKEGQNVTLSCEQNLNHDAMYWYRQDPGQGLRLIYYSQIVNDFQKGDIAEGYSVSREKKESFPLTVTSAQKNPTAFYLCASSNSGDTGELFFGEGSRLTVL.

This chain connects TRBV13 to TRBJ2-5; D is perhaps TRBD2 (5 bases). The V end lost 0 bases, the J end lost 3 bases, and 5 bases lay between the germline ends. Germline V lookup: CDR1 PRHDT, CDR2 FYEKMQ (reference sequence). The length of the CDR3 is 13 residues. The CDR3 region is CASSLGGKETQYF. The CDR3 DNA reads as TGTGCCAGCAGCTTAGGCGGGAAAGAGACCCAGTACTTC. The full variable domain, rest sourced from reference TRBV13 and TRBJ2-5, is AAGVIQSPRHLIKEKRETATLKCYPIPRHDTVYWYQQGPGQDPQFLISFYEKMQSDKGSIPDRFSAQQFSDYHSELNMSSLELGDSALYFCASSLGGKETQYFGPGTRLLVL.

This clone was seen only once. The chain combines TRBV25-1 with TRBJ1-3; TRBD1 might be the D (5 bases). Germline CDR1 reads MGHDK; CDR2 reads SYGVNS. V dropped 4 bases and J dropped 0 bases, with 13 bases sitting between them. This CDR3 has 16 amino acids. The CDR3 sequence: CASSGRGPNSGNTIYF. The CDR3 nucleotides are TGTGCCAGCAGTGGGAGGGGACCCAACTCTGGAAACACCATATATTTT.

This chain joins TRBV6-6 and TRBJ1-5; D not certain. Per the germline V gene, CDR1 is MNHNY and CDR2 is SVGAGI (reference sequence). V was cut by 10 bases and J by 2 bases, with 12 bases left in between. CDR3 length: 13 amino acids. Written as DNA, the CDR3 is TGTGCCATCGAACGGGATGGCAATCAGCCCCAGCATTTT. Translated, it gives CAIERDGNQPQHF.

V is TRBV13 and J is TRBJ1-4; D gene ambiguous. V dropped 4 bases and J dropped 4 bases, with 16 bases sitting between them. CDR3 length: 16 amino acids. Per germline, CDR1 PRHDT and CDR2 FYEKMQ (reference sequence). The CDR3 DNA reads TGTGCCAGCAGCTCACCACCCCGGGGTGTTAATGAAAAACTGTTTTTT. This gives the protein CASSSPPRGVNEKLFF.

This clone was seen only a few times. This chain uses TRBV29-1 with TRBJ1-2; 9 bases map to TRBD1. CDR1 and CDR2 from the germline V gene are SQVTM and ANQGSEA. There are 13 residues in the CDR3. The trim removed 7 bases at V and 7 bases at J, leaving 10 bases unmatched. The CDR3 DNA sequence: TGCAGCGCGGGACAGGGACAAGTGGGTGGCTACACCTTC. It is translated as CSAGQGQVGGYTF. Drawing the rest from reference TRBV29-1 and TRBJ1-2, the complete variable domain is SAVISQKPSRDICQRGTSLTIQCQVDSQVTMMFWYRQQPGQSLTLIATANQGSEATYESGFVIDKFPISRPNLTFSTLTVSNMSPEDSSIYLCSAGQGQVGGYTFGSGTRLTVV.

The chain carries TRBV5-1 and TRBJ2-1, with TRBD2 matching over 16 bases. The CDR3 length is 15 residues. Germline trimming cut 4 bases from V and 10 bases from J; bases unmatched to any gene: 5. The germline gives CDR1 SGHRS, CDR2 YFSETQ. In nucleotides, the CDR3 is TGCGCCAGCAGCGCAGGGACTAGCGGGGGGGCGGAGCAGTTCTTC. Encoded protein: CASSAGTSGGAEQFF.

This chain joins TRBV28 and TRBJ1-3; D is perhaps TRBD1 (5 bases). The CDR3 contains 15 residues. V was shortened by 2 bases and J by 2 bases, with 10 bases between the two germline ends. The germline V gene has CDR1 MDHEN and CDR2 SYDVKM. This CDR3 reads CASSLLQTAGNTIYF. The CDR3 DNA reads TGTGCCAGCAGTTTACTACAGACAGCTGGAAACACCATATATTTT.

Points on this clone: Relative to the germline gene, one junction end is altered; a read error may explain this. V usage is TRBV10-2 and J usage is TRBJ1-2; the match to TRBD1 covers 10 bases. The CDR3 extends over 12 amino acids. Germline loops: CDR1 WSHSY, CDR2 SAAADI. The CDR3: CASRSASGTGAF. In DNA, the CDR3 is TGCGCCAGCAGATCAGCATCCGGGACAGGGGCCTTC.

This clone was seen a single time. This chain joins TRBV7-9 and TRBJ1-6; 7 nucleotides align to TRBD1. The V and J ends lost 5 bases and 6 bases, in that order; junction bases with no gene match: 7. The CDR3 is 15 residues long. Germline V CDR1 and CDR2: SEHNR, FQNEAQ (reference sequence). CDR3 residues: CASSLRQGTNSPLHF. The CDR3 nucleotides read TGTGCCAGCAGCCTTCGACAGGGAACTAATTCACCCCTCCACTTT.

This sequence joins TRBV6-1 and TRBJ1-2, with a tentative D call TRBD1 (6 bases). Germline V gene sequence: CDR1 MNHNS, CDR2 SASEGT. V was cut by 1 base and J by 2 bases, with 11 bases left in between. This CDR3 has 15 amino acids. CDR3 in amino acids: CASSEEAGANYGYTF. Here the CDR3 DNA reads TGTGCCAGCAGTGAAGAGGCAGGGGCCAACTATGGCTACACCTTC.

The chain is built from TRBV6-1 and TRBJ2-7; no clear D gene. The CDR3 covers 13 residues. The germline V gene encodes CDR1 MNHNS and CDR2 SASEGT. V dropped 6 bases and J dropped 2 bases, with 11 bases sitting between them. CDR3 region: CASRSVAPYEQYF. The CDR3 DNA follows: TGTGCCAGCAGGTCCGTAGCTCCCTACGAGCAGTACTTC.

The chain is built from TRBV12-5 and TRBJ1-1; 7 nucleotides agree with TRBD1. The ends lost 6 bases at V and 0 bases at J; junction bases unmatched: 4. The CDR3 contains 14 residues. CDR1 is LGHNT and CDR2 is FRNRAP in the germline V gene. The CDR3 reads CASGGDSMNTEAFF. In DNA, the CDR3 is TGTGCTAGTGGGGGGGACAGCATGAACACTGAAGCTTTCTTT.